Sequencing of this T cell receptor beta chain was carried out in a study of blood T cell repertoires in COVID-19. Study in general: PBMCs, B-cell-depleted T cells, or T cells were the source of the cDNA or gDNA that made up the material.

Original data processing: Quantification of nucleated cells was approximated via reference gene primer amplification. Repertoires were generated with immunoSEQ multiplex PCR, while TCRdb's copy carries only in-frame clones and drops some. V, J and clone size are taken as reported in that table, and D and trimming were inferred from the DNA itself. The data show about 270,000 clones, with about 89% seen just once and around 9% held by the top ten. There are 13 residues in the CDR3. Germline V gene sequence: CDR1 PRHDT, CDR2 FYEKMQ (reference sequence). V lost 5 bases to trimming and J lost 4 bases; unmatched junction nucleotides: 5.

The rearrangement joins TRBV13 to TRBJ2-7; 7 bases fit TRBD1. Sequencing input: peripheral blood. This TCR was recovered from a man aged 35 to 55 with active or convalescent COVID-19. As DNA, the CDR3 is TGTGCCAGCAGCACCGGGACAGAGTACGAGCAGTACTTC. It codes for CASSTGTEYEQYF.